These 11 T cell receptor beta chains share one sample of origin, sequenced in a study of blood T cell repertoires in COVID-19. Profiling relied on immunoSEQ multiplex PCR, and the TCRdb table lists in-frame clones only, not all of them. The data hold fewer than 200,000 clones, with around 77% observed a single time. Specimen: peripheral blood. The receptors derive from a man aged 65 to 85 with active or convalescent COVID-19.

This clone has a single count. The rearrangement uses TRBV14 and TRBJ1-1, with 7 bases lining up with TRBD1. The V segment lost 0 bases and the J segment 5 bases; nucleotides outside the gene matches: 9. CDR3 length equals 16 residues. The V gene's germline CDR1 is SGHDN and CDR2 FVKESK. The DNA of the CDR3 is TGTGCCAGCAGCCAAGATCAAGGGGGCGCGGGAACTGAAGCTTTCTTT. It translates to CASSQDQGGAGTEAFF.

The chain employs TRBV2 and TRBJ1-1; 8 positions match TRBD1. Trimming removed 4 bases from V and 1 base from J; junction bases left unmatched: 8. Germline CDR1 is SNHLY and CDR2 is FYNNEI. The CDR3 is 16 amino acids. The CDR3 DNA sequence: TGTGCCAGCAGTGGTGCAGGGGGCGCAGAGAACACTGAAGCTTTCTTT. Its protein product is CASSGAGGAENTEAFF.

The chain joins TRBV21-1 to TRBJ1-1; the DNA was not compared with TRBD1, the D call given in the table. TRBV21-1 is termed a pseudogene. The CDR3 contains 12 residues. The CDR3 is CASSKKTVEAFF. In DNA, the CDR3 is TGTGCCAGCAGCAAAAAGACAGTTGAAGCTTTCTTT.

The chain recombines TRBV2 with TRBJ2-7; a possible D gene is TRBD1 (6 bases). Germline assignment: CDR1 SNHLY and CDR2 FYNNEI. The CDR3 extends over 12 amino acids. The ends were cut back, 8 bases at V and 0 bases at J, with 8 bases in the middle. DNA of the CDR3: TGTGCCAGCGGACAGAGCTCCTACGAGCAGTACTTC. Protein sequence: CASGQSSYEQYF.

This clone was seen at least ten times. The V call is TRBV29-1, the J call TRBJ1-1; perhaps TRBD1 as D (6 bases). V was trimmed by 5 bases and J by 7 bases, leaving 14 bases between them. CDR1 and CDR2 (germline): SQVTM, ANQGSEA. This CDR3 is built from 12 residues. The CDR3 DNA reads as TGCAGCGTTTCGGGCAGGGGTGATGAAGCTTTCTTT. This translates into CSVSGRGDEAFF.

This chain joins TRBV12-5 and TRBJ2-7, with 9 bases that match TRBD2. The V and J ends lost 5 bases and 0 bases, in that order; junction bases with no gene match: 8. CDR3 length: 16 residues. In germline, CDR1 is LGHNT, CDR2 FRNRAP. The CDR3 bases are TGTGCTAGTGGTGCCTGGGTAGCGGGGGTCTCCTACGAGCAGTACTTC. Amino acid sequence: CASGAWVAGVSYEQYF.

The chain links TRBV7-9 to TRBJ2-7, with 9 bases aligning to TRBD1. CDR1 is SEHNR and CDR2 is FQNEAQ in the germline V gene (reference sequence). The CDR3 spans 16 residues. V lost 1 base and J lost 5; bases outside the gene matches: 9. CDR3 region: CASSLVPGQGTDEQYF. CDR3 sequence (DNA): TGTGCCAGCAGCTTAGTTCCGGGACAGGGTACCGACGAGCAGTACTTC.

This sequence joins TRBV5-1 and TRBJ2-3; 10 nucleotides agree with TRBD1. The germline V gene has CDR1 SGHRS and CDR2 YFSETQ. V lost 0 bases and J lost 2; bases outside the gene matches: 9. The CDR3 consists of 18 residues. The CDR3 nucleotides are TGCGCCAGCAGCTTGGGGCGGTCCGGGACAGGGGCCACAGATACGCAGTATTTT. This encodes CASSLGRSGTGATDTQYF.

The gene calls are TRBV9 and TRBJ2-2; D unresolved. CDR3 length equals 14 residues. Germline CDR1 is SGDLS and CDR2 is YYNGEE. Trimming took off 6 bases at V and 0 bases at J, with 9 bases between the two ends. The CDR3: CASTRLSNTGELFF. CDR3 sequence (DNA): TGTGCCAGCACGAGACTCTCGAACACCGGGGAGCTGTTTTTT.

The genes are TRBV11-2 and TRBJ1-1, with unresolved D. V lost 7 bases and J lost 0, with 12 bases in between. Germline V CDR1 and CDR2: SGHAT, FQNNGV. CDR3 length equals 14 residues. CDR3 residues: CASNNLIMNTEAFF. DNA for the CDR3: TGTGCCAGCAATAATTTAATAATGAACACTGAAGCTTTCTTT.

The rearrangement uses TRBV7-9 and TRBJ2-1, with 11 bases that match TRBD2. The CDR3 totals 16 residues. Trimming took 2 bases from V and 2 from J; bases not matched to a gene: 2. From germline, CDR1 is SEHNR and CDR2 FQNEAQ (reference sequence). CDR3 protein: CASSLMGLAAYNEQFF. The CDR3 region has the DNA TGTGCCAGCAGCTTAATGGGACTAGCGGCCTACAATGAGCAGTTCTTC.